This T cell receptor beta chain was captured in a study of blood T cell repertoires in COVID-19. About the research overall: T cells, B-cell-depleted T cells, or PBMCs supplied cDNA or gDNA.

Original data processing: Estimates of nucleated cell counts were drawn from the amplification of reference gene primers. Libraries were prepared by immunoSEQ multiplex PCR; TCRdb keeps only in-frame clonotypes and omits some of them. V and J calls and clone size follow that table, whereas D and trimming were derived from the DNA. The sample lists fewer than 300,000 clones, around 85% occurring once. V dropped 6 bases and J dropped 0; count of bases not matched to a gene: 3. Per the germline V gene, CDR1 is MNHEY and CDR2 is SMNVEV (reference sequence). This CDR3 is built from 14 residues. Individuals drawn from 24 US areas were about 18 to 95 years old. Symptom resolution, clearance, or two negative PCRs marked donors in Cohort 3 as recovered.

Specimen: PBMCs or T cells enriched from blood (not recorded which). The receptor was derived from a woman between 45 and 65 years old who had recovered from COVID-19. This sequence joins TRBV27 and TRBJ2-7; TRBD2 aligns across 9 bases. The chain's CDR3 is CASSGRGGSYEQYF. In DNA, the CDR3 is TGTGCCAGCAGCGGGCGGGGGGGCTCCTACGAGCAGTACTTC.